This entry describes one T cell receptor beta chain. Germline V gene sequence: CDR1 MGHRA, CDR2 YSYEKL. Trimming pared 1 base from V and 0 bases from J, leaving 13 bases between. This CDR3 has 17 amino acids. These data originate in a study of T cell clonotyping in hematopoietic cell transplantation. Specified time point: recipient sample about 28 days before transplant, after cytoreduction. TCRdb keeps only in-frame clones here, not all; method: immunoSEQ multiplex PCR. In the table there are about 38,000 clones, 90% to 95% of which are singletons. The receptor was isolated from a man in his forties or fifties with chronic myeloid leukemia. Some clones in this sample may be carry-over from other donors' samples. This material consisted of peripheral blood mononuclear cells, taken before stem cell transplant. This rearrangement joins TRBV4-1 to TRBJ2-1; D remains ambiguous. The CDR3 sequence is CASSQVDMGFSYNEQFF. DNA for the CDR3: TGCGCCAGCAGCCAAGTAGACATGGGGTTCTCCTACAATGAGCAGTTCTTC.